Shown below are 32 T cell receptor beta chains from a single sample sequenced in a study of T-cell memory formation after mild COVID-19. TCRdb processed the 5' RACE reads anew with MiXCR; each CDR3 protein has one entry. The table has about 540,000 distinct CDR3 sequences, roughly 22% seen once; the top ten hold under 15%. The sequenced material came from PBMCs or a T cell subset sorted from them (not recorded which). These receptors were taken from an adult woman who had mild COVID-19 (a few samples of this study predate the infection). Cell type and time point are not known.

This clonotype was counted once. This chain uses TRBV3-1 with TRBJ2-1; 10 nucleotides agree with TRBD2. Trimming removed 0 bases from V and 4 bases from J; junction bases left unmatched: 6. The germline V gene has CDR1 LGHDT and CDR2 YNNKEL (reference sequence). The CDR3 consists of 17 residues. CDR3 coding DNA: TGTGCCAGCAGCCAAGACTTACCAGCGGGGGGGTACAATGAGCAGTTCTTC. Translated: CASSQDLPAGGYNEQFF.

This chain links TRBV28 with TRBJ2-3; unclear D gene. This CDR3 has 15 amino acids. V shed 3 bases and J shed 2 bases, with 12 bases lying between them. Germline V CDR1 and CDR2: MDHEN, SYDVKM. The CDR3 nucleotides read TGTGCCAGCAGTTTTTCAGGTTATTTCACAGATACGCAGTATTTT. Residues: CASSFSGYFTDTQYF.

This clonotype was recorded a few times. The chain carries TRBV3-1 and TRBJ2-1; no reliable D call. V lost 0 bases and J 5 bases, leaving 8 bases between the germline ends. The germline gives CDR1 LGHDT, CDR2 YNNKEL (reference sequence). CDR3 length: 14 residues. The CDR3 spells CASSQDPDHNEQFF. The CDR3 region has the DNA TGTGCCAGCAGCCAAGACCCCGACCACAATGAGCAGTTCTTC.

The rearrangement uses TRBV3-1 and TRBJ2-7; D is unresolved. Germline CDR1 LGHDT, CDR2 YNNKEL (reference sequence). The CDR3 covers 16 residues. Trimming pared 4 bases from V and 2 bases from J, leaving 18 bases between. Here the CDR3 reads CASSPRVFTEAYEQYF. The CDR3 DNA sequence: TGTGCCAGCAGCCCAAGGGTCTTTACAGAGGCCTACGAGCAGTACTTC.

The chain has TRBV7-6 and TRBJ2-1; TRBD2 agrees at 8 bases. The CDR3 covers 16 residues. CDR1 is SGHVS and CDR2 is FNYEAQ in the germline V gene. With 4 bases clipped from V and 0 bases from J, the junction kept 5 bases outside the gene matches. CDR3 coding DNA: TGTGCCAGCAGCTCTGTAGCGGGACGCTCCTACAATGAGCAGTTCTTC. This translates into CASSSVAGRSYNEQFF.

This sequence joins TRBV6-4 and TRBJ2-2, with 8 nucleotides matching TRBD1. The V segment lost 6 bases and the J segment 1 base; nucleotides outside the gene matches: 4. The CDR3 contains 15 residues. Germline CDR1 MRHNA, CDR2 SNTAGT. CDR3 coding DNA: TGTGCCAGCAGACCCGGGACAGGGAACACCGGGGAGCTGTTTTTT. Its protein product is CASRPGTGNTGELFF.

The chain recombines TRBV2 with TRBJ1-6, with no clear D. Between the trimmed V and J ends, which lost 6 bases and 10 bases, there was a span of 10 bases. This CDR3 comprises 12 residues. CDR1 and CDR2 from the germline V gene are SNHLY and FYNNEI. For the CDR3, the DNA is TGTGCCAGCAGGGACGCCGGATCACCCCTCCACTTT. Protein product: CASRDAGSPLHF.

V gene TRBV19 combines with J gene TRBJ2-2, with 9 bases identical to TRBD1. The germline gives CDR1 LNHDA, CDR2 SQIVND (reference sequence). There are 14 residues in the CDR3. J lost 5 bases, V lost 5 bases, and 3 bases had no gene match. CDR3 region: CASSAGTGTGELFF. For the CDR3, the DNA is TGTGCCAGTAGTGCTGGGACAGGGACCGGGGAGCTGTTTTTT.

The table lists this clonotype with a few counts. J is TRBJ2-3 and V is TRBV7-3, with 13 bases matching TRBD2. V shed 2 bases and J 4 bases; nucleotides not matched to a gene: 9. Per the germline V gene, CDR1 is SGHTA and CDR2 is FQGTGA. There are 18 residues in the CDR3. In nucleotides, the CDR3 is TGTGCCAGCAGCTTAGGGAGACTAGCGGGGGGCCGGGCAGATACGCAGTATTTT. It translates to CASSLGRLAGGRADTQYF.

The rearrangement uses TRBV12-3 or TRBV12-4 and TRBJ2-5; tentatively, D is TRBD2 (5 bases). The CDR3 has 13 amino acids. Deletions cut 5 bases from V and 2 bases from J, with 9 bases between. CDR3 bases: TGTGCCAGCAGTCGGGAACGTCAAGAGACCCAGTACTTC. It encodes CASSRERQETQYF.

The CDR3 loop is CASSLVAPAGEETQYF. In nucleotides, the CDR3 is TGTGCCAGCAGCTTAGTAGCCCCAGCGGGGGAAGAGACCCAGTACTTC. The rearrangement joins TRBV7-9 to TRBJ2-5; 8 bases fit TRBD2. CDR1 and CDR2 (germline): SEHNR, FQNEAQ (reference sequence). The length of the CDR3 is 16 residues. With 1 base clipped from V and 3 bases from J, the junction kept 7 bases outside the gene matches. The complete variable domain, with remaining parts taken from reference TRBV7-9 and TRBJ2-5, reads DTGVSQNPRHKITKRGQNVTFRCDPISEHNRLYWYRQTLGQGPEFLTYFQNEAQLEKSRLLSDRFSAERPKGSFSTLEIQRTEQGDSAMYLCASSLVAPAGEETQYFGPGTRLLVL.

The chain carries TRBV24-1 and TRBJ2-2, with 10 bases that match TRBD2. V shed 1 base and J 1 base; nucleotides not matched to a gene: 11. The CDR3 runs 20 residues. CDR1 and CDR2 (germline): KGHDR, SFDVKD. The CDR3: CATSDFGVAGGRWNTGELFF. The CDR3, as DNA: TGTGCCACCAGTGATTTCGGGGTAGCGGGGGGCCGTTGGAACACCGGGGAGCTGTTTTTT.

The chain joins TRBV6-5 to TRBJ2-3; TRBD2 matches at 15 bases. The CDR3 totals 15 residues. Trimming removed 2 bases from V and 11 bases from J; junction bases left unmatched: 5. Per the germline V gene, CDR1 is MNHEY and CDR2 is SVGAGI. CDR3: CASSYEGTSGRKQYF. In nucleotides, the CDR3 is TGTGCCAGCAGTTACGAAGGGACTAGCGGGAGGAAGCAGTATTTT.

V is TRBV30 and J is TRBJ1-5; 7 bases are a match to TRBD1. CDR3 length equals 13 residues. Germline V gene lookup returns CDR1 GTSNPN and CDR2 SVGIG (reference sequence). J was trimmed by 7 bases and V by 1 base; bases with no gene match: 4. For the CDR3, the DNA is TGTGCCTGGAGTGGACAGGGTCGGCAGCCCCAGCATTTT. Protein product: CAWSGQGRQPQHF. Variable domain in full (rest from reference TRBV30 and TRBJ1-5): SQTIHQWPATLVQPVGSPLSLECTVEGTSNPNLYWYRQAAGRGLQLLFYSVGIGQISSEVPQNLSASRPQDRQFILSSKKLLLSDSGFYLCAWSGQGRQPQHFGDGTRLSIL.

This chain connects TRBV7-8 to TRBJ2-7; 11 positions agree with TRBD2. Trimming cost V 1 base and J 0 bases; bases outside gene matches: 11. The CDR3 is 19 amino acids. The V gene's germline CDR1 is SGHVS and CDR2 FQNEAQ. The CDR3 DNA is TGTGCCAGCAGCTTAGAAGTTGCGACTAGCGGGGAATACTCCTACGAGCAGTACTTC. It yields the protein CASSLEVATSGEYSYEQYF.

The V and J genes are TRBV12-3 or TRBV12-4 and TRBJ2-7; TRBD1 agrees at 9 bases. Trimming cost V 5 bases and J 13 bases; bases outside gene matches: 9. The CDR3 runs 12 residues. CDR3 loop: CASSLAGTGIYF. The DNA for the CDR3 is TGTGCCAGCAGTCTTGCCGGGACAGGGATTTACTTC.

This clonotype was seen only a few times. V usage is TRBV5-1 and J usage is TRBJ2-7; unclear D gene. In germline, CDR1 is SGHRS, CDR2 YFSETQ. Trimming took 8 bases from V and 0 from J, leaving 12 bases between them. The CDR3 sequence is 13 residues long. As DNA, the CDR3 is TGCGCCAGTGCAGATACAGCCTCCTACGAGCAGTACTTC. The encoded protein is CASADTASYEQYF.

The CDR3 loop is CASSRGQGARAFF. CDR3 in DNA: TGCGCCAGCAGCCGGGGACAGGGGGCGAGGGCTTTCTTT. The V and J genes are TRBV5-1 and TRBJ1-1, with TRBD1 identical over 12 bases. Trimming took 4 bases from V and 11 from J; bases not matched to a gene: 6. This CDR3 has 13 amino acids. CDR1 and CDR2 (germline): SGHRS, YFSETQ. The full variable domain, its missing parts supplied by reference TRBV5-1 and TRBJ1-1, is KAGVTQTPRYLIKTRGQQVTLSCSPISGHRSVSWYQQTPGQGLQFLFEYFSETQRNKGNFPGRFSGRQFSNSRSEMNVSTLELGDSALYLCASSRGQGARAFFGQGTRLTVV.

The chain carries TRBV3-1 and TRBJ1-2; unclear D gene. The germline gives CDR1 LGHDT, CDR2 YNNKEL (reference sequence). Trimming cost V 0 bases and J 6 bases, with 14 bases left between them. CDR3 length: 15 amino acids. This CDR3 reads CASSQDAGFKDGYTF. Here the CDR3 DNA reads TGTGCCAGCAGCCAAGACGCGGGGTTCAAGGATGGCTACACCTTC.

This chain connects TRBV6-6 to TRBJ1-4; D ambiguous. Deletions cut 6 bases from V and 8 bases from J, with 13 bases between. The CDR3 covers 13 residues. Germline CDR1 and CDR2: MNHNY and SVGAGI (reference sequence). The CDR3 DNA follows: TGTGCCAGCAGCCCACACGAGGACGAAAAACTGTTTTTT. As protein: CASSPHEDEKLFF.

The gene calls are TRBV15 and TRBJ2-5; 9 nucleotides match TRBD2. J gave up 5 bases and V 0 bases, and 4 bases lay outside the gene matches. The CDR3 is 15 amino acids. CDR1 LNHNV and CDR2 YYDKDF come from the germline V gene (reference sequence). The CDR3 reads CATSRDPLAGETQYF. The CDR3 DNA sequence: TGTGCCACCAGCAGAGATCCCCTAGCGGGGGAGACCCAGTACTTC.

J is TRBJ2-3 and V is TRBV6-5; tentatively, D is TRBD1 or TRBD2 (5 bases each). Germline lookup yields CDR1 MNHEY and CDR2 SVGAGI. The CDR3 consists of 16 residues. Trimming took off 2 bases at V and 3 bases at J, with 15 bases between the two ends. CDR3 in DNA: TGTGCCAGCAGTTACGGGGCAGGGTGGGGGACAGATACGCAGTATTTT. Its protein is CASSYGAGWGTDTQYF.

This chain connects TRBV6-1 to TRBJ2-1; TRBD2 aligns across 7 bases. The CDR3 has 14 amino acids. Germline-derived CDR1 and CDR2 are MNHNS and SASEGT. V gave up 8 bases and J gave up 2 bases; unmatched junction bases: 6. CDR3 nucleotides: TGTGCCAGCGGTCAGCGGGATCCCTACAATGAGCAGTTCTTC. Amino acid sequence: CASGQRDPYNEQFF.

The V and J genes are TRBV6-5 and TRBJ1-1; possibly TRBD1 for D (5 bases). The CDR3 length is 13 residues. CDR1 and CDR2 from the germline V gene are MNHEY and SVGAGI. Trimming removed 3 bases at V and 4 bases at J, with 9 bases between. The CDR3, as DNA: TGTGCCAGCAGTTATGGTAGGGGCACTGAAGCTTTCTTT. It encodes CASSYGRGTEAFF.

This clonotype was seen ten or more times. The CDR3 is CASSLRWSSTDTQYF. CDR3 DNA sequence: TGTGCCAGCAGCTTACGATGGTCTAGCACAGATACGCAGTATTTT. The chain recombines TRBV9 with TRBJ2-3; no reliable D call. The CDR3 totals 15 residues. CDR1 SGDLS and CDR2 YYNGEE come from the germline V gene. Trimming pared 4 bases from V and 0 bases from J, leaving 12 bases between.

The V call is TRBV6-2 or TRBV6-3, the J call TRBJ1-4; D call uncertain. Germline V gene sequence: CDR1 MNHEY, CDR2 SVGEGT. V gave up 2 bases and J gave up 5 bases, with 12 bases separating them. This CDR3 comprises 15 residues. CDR3 region: CASSYRRRINEKLFF. DNA for the CDR3: TGTGCCAGCAGTTACAGGAGGAGGATCAATGAAAAACTGTTTTTT.

The genes are TRBV20-1 and TRBJ2-5, with D maybe TRBD2 (6 bases). V lost 6 bases to trimming and J lost 1 base, with 12 bases between them. This CDR3 comprises 13 residues. Germline values: CDR1 DFQATT, CDR2 SNEGSKA (reference sequence). In DNA, the CDR3 is TGCAGTGCAAACCCGGGACTCCAAGAGACCCAGTACTTC. This gives the protein CSANPGLQETQYF.

This chain connects TRBV6-1 to TRBJ2-7; 8 bases align to TRBD1. In germline, CDR1 is MNHNS, CDR2 SASEGT. There are 15 residues in the CDR3. The trim removed 2 bases at V and 2 bases at J, leaving 5 bases unmatched. CDR3 in DNA: TGTGCCAGCAGTGAACCGGGACAGGCCCCCTACGAGCAGTACTTC. This translates into CASSEPGQAPYEQYF.

The chain has TRBV7-9 and TRBJ2-2; D remains ambiguous. From germline, CDR1 is SEHNR and CDR2 FQNEAQ (reference sequence). CDR3 size: 15 residues. V was clipped by 1 base and J by 13 bases, with 19 bases between them. The CDR3 loop is CASSLDPGSSGSLFF. The CDR3 DNA sequence: TGTGCCAGCAGCTTAGATCCCGGCTCCTCTGGCTCGCTGTTTTTT.

The chain combines TRBV12-3 or TRBV12-4 with TRBJ1-3; tentative D call: TRBD1 (5 bases). Trimming pared 1 base from V and 9 bases from J, leaving 10 bases between. CDR3 length: 13 residues. CDR3 bases: TGTGCCAGCAGTTTAGGTCCAGGGCCCACCATATATTTT. Amino acid sequence: CASSLGPGPTIYF.

The chain links TRBV20-1 to TRBJ2-7, with D perhaps TRBD1 (6 bases). This CDR3 is built from 12 residues. V lost 5 bases, J lost 0 bases, and 8 bases lay in between. CDR1 is DFQATT, CDR2 SNEGSKA, per germline (reference sequence). The CDR3 DNA follows: TGCAGTGCTCGGACAGCCTCCTACGAGCAGTACTTC. Its protein is CSARTASYEQYF.

The chain recombines TRBV30 with TRBJ1-5; no definite D call. CDR1 and CDR2 (germline): GTSNPN, SVGIG (reference sequence). The V end was cut by 1 base, the J end by 1 base, with 11 bases between. The CDR3 runs 15 residues. The CDR3 here is CAWSAVVGSNQPQHF. The CDR3, as DNA: TGTGCCTGGAGTGCAGTGGTCGGCAGCAATCAGCCCCAGCATTTT.